Listed below are T cell receptor beta chains from one sample, sequenced in a study of T cells in Graves' hyperthyroidism and ophthalmopathy. TCRdb reprocessed the multiplex PCR reads via MiXCR and lists one record per CDR3 protein. The table lists hundreds of thousands of distinct CDR3 sequences, around 22% of them singletons. Material for sequencing was blood. The receptors shown here come from a woman in her twenties or thirties with Graves' ophthalmopathy. The CDR3 runs from the conserved cysteine through the conserved F or W. A D gene is named only where the DNA matches it firmly. Some rows have no size entry. The others give once, few or many, or a class for an expanded clone.

TRBV7-2	14	NA	TRBJ2-7	many	CASSLRDASYEQYF	TGTGCCAGCAGCCTCCGGGACGCATCCTACGAGCAGTACTTC
TRBV20-1	15	NA	TRBJ2-7	NA	CSASGQGEDYYEQYF	TGCAGTGCTAGCGGACAAGGTGAGGACTACTACGAGCAGTACTTC
TRBV11-3	13	TRBD1	TRBJ2-5	many	CASSSPGTGIQYF	TGTGCCAGCAGCTCACCTGGGACAGGCATCCAGTACTTC
TRBV14	13	NA	TRBJ1-2	few	CASSADTSNGYTF	TGTGCCAGCAGCGCAGACACCTCTAATGGCTACACCTTC
TRBV28	12	NA	TRBJ2-7	NA	CASSLRRAEQYF	TGTGCCAGCAGTTTACGCAGGGCCGAGCAGTACTTC
TRBV5-1	13	NA	TRBJ2-7	NA	CASSSQGFSEQYF	TGCGCCAGCAGCTCCCAGGGTTTCTCCGAGCAGTACTTC
TRBV6-5	14	NA	TRBJ2-7	NA	CSSSYLMGSYEQYF	TGTTCCAGCAGTTACTTGATGGGTTCCTACGAGCAGTACTTC
TRBV27	14	NA	TRBJ1-3	NA	CASSPRTEGNTIYF	TGTGCCAGCAGCCCCCGGACAGAAGGAAACACCATATATTTT
TRBV6-5	13	TRBD1	TRBJ1-2	few	CASSYGGQVGYTF	TGTGCCAGCAGTTACGGCGGACAGGTTGGCTACACCTTC
TRBV30	14	NA	TRBJ1-2	many	CAWSPPPGGYGYTF	TGTGCCTGGAGCCCGCCCCCCGGGGGATATGGCTACACCTTC
TRBV27	14	NA	TRBJ1-5	many	CASSLQDGNQPQHF	TGTGCCAGCAGTTTGCAGGACGGGAATCAGCCCCAGCATTTT
TRBV29-1	13	NA	TRBJ1-1	many	CSVRGGVGTEAFF	TGCAGCGTTCGCGGGGGTGTGGGCACTGAAGCTTTCTTT
TRBV28	16	NA	TRBJ1-5	many	CASSPGTLGGNQPQHF	TGTGCCAGCAGTCCAGGGACACTTGGGGGCAATCAGCCCCAGCATTTT
TRBV9	14	NA	TRBJ2-7	NA	CASSVGPTPTEQYF	TGTGCCAGCAGCGTAGGTCCGACCCCCACCGAGCAGTACTTC
TRBV10-3	13	NA	TRBJ2-5	few	CAIKRGNQETQYF	TGTGCCATCAAAAGAGGAAATCAAGAGACCCAGTACTTC
TRBV7-2	15	TRBD1	TRBJ1-1	many	CASSISGTGGTEAFF	TGTGCCAGCAGCATTTCCGGGACAGGGGGGACTGAAGCTTTCTTT